This record looks at one TCR beta chain sequence and its context. The entry originates in a study of cytomegalovirus exposure and HLA in healthy donors. Background on the study: Unique TCRs numbering approximately 80 million, obtained from HLA-typed donors, made up an early data release.

In the PCR, 60 Vbeta and 13 Jbeta primers were used. Data came from immunoSEQ multiplex PCR; TCRdb stores just in-frame clones and leaves some out. Of over 85,000 clones listed, roughly three quarters were seen once; the top ten hold roughly 6%. From germline, CDR1 is SGHNT and CDR2 YENEEA. The CDR3 length is 16 residues. With V trimmed by 5 bases and J by 2 bases, 11 bases remained unmatched. Unrecorded immune exposure was likely among donors, who were nominally healthy when sampled. This sequence was found in a man aged 25-45 years in good health and CMV-seropositive. This chain connects TRBV11-3 to TRBJ1-1; 7 bases align to TRBD1. The sample was PBMCs. The CDR3 sequence is CASSLGQAWGNTEAFF. CDR3 in DNA: TGTGCCAGCAGCCTCGGACAGGCTTGGGGAAACACTGAAGCTTTCTTT.